The 15 T cell receptor beta chains in this list originate from one sample, sequenced in a study of cytomegalovirus exposure and HLA in healthy donors. The PCR had 60 Vbeta and 13 Jbeta primers. Profiling relied on immunoSEQ multiplex PCR, and the TCRdb table lists in-frame clones only, not all of them. The data hold about 190,000 clones, with 87% observed a single time. The sequencing sample was made of PBMCs. The receptors originated from a boy younger than 10 in good health and CMV-seronegative.

This clone was recorded only once. V is TRBV6-5 and J is TRBJ2-5; 7 bases fit TRBD2. The last part of the DNA fits TRBJ2-7 better; the J call may be wrong. The CDR3 length is 14 residues. Germline-derived CDR1 and CDR2 are MNHEY and SVGAGI. The CDR3 nucleotides read TGTGCCAGCAACCGGGGCGGGAGTGCCTACGAGCAGTACTTC. This encodes CASNRGGSAYEQYF.

The chain combines TRBV29-1 with TRBJ1-2, with D uncertain. The CDR3 is 11 amino acids. Germline CDR1 reads SQVTM; CDR2 reads ANQGSEA. This chain's CDR3 is CSAGGLQGYTF. DNA for the CDR3: TGCAGTGCCGGAGGGTTACAGGGCTACACCTTC.

The chain joins TRBV10-3 to TRBJ2-2; D is undetermined. Germline CDR1 is ENHRY and CDR2 is SYGVKD. The V gene lost 2 bases and the J gene lost 7 bases, with 5 bases spanning the gap. This CDR3 is built from 12 residues. CDR3: CAISETGGELFF. The CDR3 nucleotides read TGTGCCATCAGTGAGACGGGCGGGGAGCTGTTTTTT.

V gene TRBV2 combines with J gene TRBJ1-3; no clear D gene. The CDR3 consists of 15 residues. Per the germline V gene, CDR1 is SNHLY and CDR2 is FYNNEI. V shed 2 bases and J shed 0 bases, with 8 bases lying between them. CDR3 amino acids: CASSEWRDSGNTIYF. In DNA, the CDR3 is TGTGCCAGCAGTGAATGGAGGGACTCTGGAAACACCATATATTTT.

The CDR3 nucleotides read TGTGCCAGCAGCATCTATGGGGGTGCTAGCGGGACCGGGGAGCTGTTTTTT. Amino acid sequence: CASSIYGGASGTGELFF. The chain uses TRBV7-6 and TRBJ2-2, with 8 bases matching TRBD2. Per germline, CDR1 SGHVS and CDR2 FNYEAQ. The CDR3 contains 17 residues. Trimming cost V 5 bases and J 5 bases; bases outside gene matches: 13.

V usage is TRBV9 and J usage is TRBJ2-3, with D possibly being TRBD2 (6 bases). The V and J ends lost 3 bases and 1 base respectively, with 15 bases between them. This CDR3 spans 16 amino acids. CDR1 is SGDLS and CDR2 is YYNGEE in the germline V gene. This CDR3 is CASSDTAGLGTDTQYF. DNA for the CDR3: TGTGCCAGCAGCGATACGGCGGGACTGGGCACAGATACGCAGTATTTT.

V gene TRBV4-1 combines with J gene TRBJ2-7, with D possibly being TRBD2 (5 bases). The CDR3 runs 13 residues. The V and J ends lost 3 bases and 1 base respectively, with 7 bases between them. Germline lookup yields CDR1 MGHRA and CDR2 YSYEKL. CDR3 protein: CASSHRDSYEQYF. The CDR3 DNA is TGCGCCAGCAGCCACCGGGATTCCTACGAGCAGTACTTC.

This clone appeared once. The chain is built from TRBV7-3 and TRBJ1-2, with 7 nucleotides matching TRBD1. The CDR3 spans 19 residues. CDR1 SGHTA and CDR2 FQGTGA come from the germline V gene. The V segment lost 5 bases and the J segment 3 bases; nucleotides outside the gene matches: 21. CDR3 region: CASSPPGQSDLLGYYGYTF. The CDR3 DNA reads TGTGCCAGCAGCCCCCCGGGACAGTCGGACCTATTAGGTTACTATGGCTACACCTTC.

The chain has TRBV23-1 and TRBJ1-3; D not certain. TRBV23-1 is reported as an ORF; its role is uncertain. V lost 5 bases and J lost 4, with 9 bases in between. The CDR3 consists of 13 residues. Here the CDR3 DNA reads TGCGCCAGCAGTGGCGCTAGCGGAAACACCATATATTTT. Amino acid sequence: CASSGASGNTIYF.

The genes are TRBV28 and TRBJ1-1; maybe TRBD1 (5 bases). Between the trimmed V and J ends, which lost 7 bases and 2 bases, there was a span of 14 bases. The CDR3 runs to 14 residues. CDR1 is MDHEN, CDR2 SYDVKM, per germline. The CDR3 here is CASTSRQSNTEAFF. CDR3 bases: TGTGCCAGCACCTCCCGACAGAGTAACACTGAAGCTTTCTTT. The full variable domain, its missing parts supplied by reference TRBV28 and TRBJ1-1, is DVKVTQSSRYLVKRTGEKVFLECVQDMDHENMFWYRQDPGLGLRLIYFSYDVKMKEKGDIPEGYSVSREKKERFSLILESASTNQTSMYLCASTSRQSNTEAFFGQGTRLTVV.

This clone was counted a few times. The chain is built from TRBV6-5 and TRBJ1-1, with TRBD1 identical over 8 bases. Per germline, CDR1 MNHEY and CDR2 SVGAGI. The CDR3 has 15 residues. V was clipped by 6 bases and J by 5 bases; unmatched bases: 11. In DNA, the CDR3 is TGTGCCAGCAGCCGCCTGGACAGGGAGGGGACTGAAGCTTTCTTT. Translating it yields CASSRLDREGTEAFF.

The chain joins TRBV5-8 to TRBJ2-2, with D perhaps matching TRBD2 (5 bases). Germline lookup yields CDR1 SGHTS and CDR2 YDEGEE. Trimming left V 2 bases short and J 6 bases short, with 11 bases between. The CDR3 has 14 residues. The CDR3, as DNA: TGTGCCAGCAGCTTAAGAGGGCTGGCCGGGGAGCTGTTTTTT. It specifies CASSLRGLAGELFF.

The chain recombines TRBV4-1 with TRBJ2-1; TRBD2 matches at 12 bases. CDR1 MGHRA and CDR2 YSYEKL come from the germline V gene. After removal of 4 bases from V and 3 bases from J, the junction contained 13 bases not matched to a gene. This CDR3 comprises 19 residues. Here the CDR3 reads CASSPSPPPSGRDYNEQFF. In DNA, the CDR3 is TGCGCCAGCAGCCCATCCCCCCCGCCTAGCGGGAGGGACTACAATGAGCAGTTCTTC.

CDR3 bases: TGTGCCAGCCGACGACAGGGTGTGGGGGCTAACTATGGCTACACCTTC. This encodes CASRRQGVGANYGYTF. This chain connects TRBV27 to TRBJ1-2; 7 nucleotides agree with TRBD1. The CDR3 sequence is 16 residues long. The trim removed 8 bases at V and 0 bases at J, leaving 12 bases unmatched. The germline V gene encodes CDR1 MNHEY and CDR2 SMNVEV (reference sequence).

The chain is built from TRBV19 and TRBJ2-2, with D tentatively TRBD2 (6 bases). Trimming left V 6 bases short and J 6 bases short, with 14 bases between. Germline CDR1 is LNHDA and CDR2 is SQIVND (reference sequence). This CDR3 comprises 14 residues. The CDR3 reads CASRGRGVAGELFF. The CDR3 nucleotides read TGTGCCAGTAGGGGTCGCGGGGTTGCCGGGGAGCTGTTTTTT.